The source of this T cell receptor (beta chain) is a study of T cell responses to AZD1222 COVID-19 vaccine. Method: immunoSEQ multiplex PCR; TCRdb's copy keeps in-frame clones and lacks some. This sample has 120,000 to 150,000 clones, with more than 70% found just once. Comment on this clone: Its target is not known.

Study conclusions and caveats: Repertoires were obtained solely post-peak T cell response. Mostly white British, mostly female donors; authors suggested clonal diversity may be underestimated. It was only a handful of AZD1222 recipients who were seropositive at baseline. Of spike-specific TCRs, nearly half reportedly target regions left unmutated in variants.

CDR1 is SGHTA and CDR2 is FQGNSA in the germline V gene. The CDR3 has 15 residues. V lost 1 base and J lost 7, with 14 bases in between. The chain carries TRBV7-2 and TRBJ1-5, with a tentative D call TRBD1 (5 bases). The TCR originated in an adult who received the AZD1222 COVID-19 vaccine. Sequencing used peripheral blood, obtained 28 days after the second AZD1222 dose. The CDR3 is CASSLGAGTYQPQHF. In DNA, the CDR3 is TGTGCCAGCAGCTTAGGAGCGGGGACCTACCAGCCCCAGCATTTT.